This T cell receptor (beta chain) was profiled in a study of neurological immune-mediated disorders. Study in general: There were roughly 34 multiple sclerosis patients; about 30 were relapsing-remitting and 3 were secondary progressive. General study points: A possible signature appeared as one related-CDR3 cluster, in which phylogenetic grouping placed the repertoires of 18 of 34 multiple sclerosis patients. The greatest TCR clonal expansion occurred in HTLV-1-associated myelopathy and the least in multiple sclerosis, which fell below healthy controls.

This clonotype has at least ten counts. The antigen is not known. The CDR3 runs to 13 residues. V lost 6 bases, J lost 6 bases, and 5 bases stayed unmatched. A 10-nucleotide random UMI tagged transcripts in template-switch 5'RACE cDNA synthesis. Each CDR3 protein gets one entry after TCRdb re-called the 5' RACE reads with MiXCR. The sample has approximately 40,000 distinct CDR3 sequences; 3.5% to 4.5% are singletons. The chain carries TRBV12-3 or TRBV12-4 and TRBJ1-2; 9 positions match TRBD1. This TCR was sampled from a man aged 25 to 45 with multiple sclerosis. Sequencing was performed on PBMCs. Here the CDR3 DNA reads TGTGCCAGCAGCCTACAGGGGGCGGATGGCTACACCTTC. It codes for CASSLQGADGYTF.